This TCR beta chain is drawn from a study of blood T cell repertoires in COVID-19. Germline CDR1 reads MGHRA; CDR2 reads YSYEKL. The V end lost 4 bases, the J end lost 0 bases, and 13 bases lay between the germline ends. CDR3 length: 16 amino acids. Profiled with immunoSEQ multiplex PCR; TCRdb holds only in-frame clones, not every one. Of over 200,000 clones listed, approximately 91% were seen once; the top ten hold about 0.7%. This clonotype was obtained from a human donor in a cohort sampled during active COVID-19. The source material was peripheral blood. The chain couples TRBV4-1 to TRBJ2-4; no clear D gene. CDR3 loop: CASSPTIGIAKNIQYF. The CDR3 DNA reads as TGCGCCAGCAGCCCGACAATTGGAATAGCCAAAAACATTCAGTACTTC.